This TCR beta chain is drawn from a study of cytotoxic CD8 clonotypes in ibrutinib-treated CLL. Data came from immunoSEQ multiplex PCR; TCRdb stores just in-frame clones and leaves some out. The sample holds about 68,000 clones; approximately 90% are singletons and the top ten take approximately 3%. The CDR3 consists of 13 residues. Germline V gene lookup returns CDR1 MNHEY and CDR2 SVGAGI. V was clipped by 10 bases and J by 1 base; unmatched bases: 5. This material consisted of PBMCs, taken after 12 months of ibrutinib treatment. The chain joins TRBV6-5 to TRBJ2-5; TRBD1 agrees at 8 bases. The TCR comes from a human donor with chronic lymphocytic leukemia. Here the CDR3 DNA reads TGTGCCACCAAGGGACAGGCCCAAGAGACCCAGTACTTC. Encoded protein: CATKGQAQETQYF.